This T cell receptor (beta chain) emerged from a study of cytomegalovirus exposure and HLA in healthy donors. About the research overall: The roughly 120 million unique TCR beta sequences, from some 170 million T cells, were found by an earlier analysis.

Use of 60 Vbeta and 13 Jbeta primers characterized the PCR. Only in-frame clones appear in the TCRdb table, and some are missing; sequencing was by immunoSEQ multiplex PCR. The table has about 130,000 clones, 73% seen once; the top ten hold less than 5%. CDR3 length equals 12 residues. The germline gives CDR1 MNHNS, CDR2 SASEGT. For this clone: At one end, the junction sequence differs from germline, possibly due to a read error.

The TCR was taken from a man aged 60-69 years in good health and CMV-seropositive. The sequenced sample was PBMCs. This sequence joins TRBV6-1 and TRBJ1-3; D possibly corresponds to TRBD1 (5 bases). CDR3 amino acids: CASSEAQTAHSF. In DNA form, the CDR3 reads TGTGCCAGCAGTGAAGCTCAGACAGCTCATTCTTTT.